These 8 T cell receptor beta chains were all obtained from the same sample, sequenced in a study of blood T cell repertoires in COVID-19. Clones were read by immunoSEQ multiplex PCR, and TCRdb kept only the in-frame ones, dropping some. The data show some 270,000 clones, about 86% seen once. Source material: PBMCs or T cells enriched from blood (not recorded which). Receptors were obtained from a man over 45 who had recovered from COVID-19.

The V gene is TRBV5-6, the J gene TRBJ2-2; D uncertain. The CDR3 contains 12 residues. The germline gives CDR1 SGHDT, CDR2 YYEEEE. Trimming stripped 4 bases from V and 8 bases from J, with 9 bases between. The CDR3 spells CASSPEVGELFF. CDR3 coding DNA: TGTGCCAGCAGCCCCGAGGTTGGGGAGCTGTTTTTT.

The chain recombines TRBV29-1 with TRBJ1-1; D unclear. In germline, CDR1 is SQVTM, CDR2 ANQGSEA. The CDR3 totals 13 residues. V lost 5 bases and J lost 6, with 16 bases in between. CDR3 in DNA: TGCAGCGTTCGGGGAATAGGGTTCTCTGAAGCTTTCTTT. Translating gives CSVRGIGFSEAFF.

The chain links TRBV10-2 to TRBJ2-3; D is perhaps TRBD2 (7 bases). Trimming removed 0 bases at V and 6 bases at J, with 10 bases between. The CDR3 covers 14 residues. CDR1 is WSHSY, CDR2 SAAADI, per germline. CDR3 bases: TGCGCCAGCAGTGAGTCGGAGGGGGGGGATACGCAGTATTTT. It is translated as CASSESEGGDTQYF.

J is TRBJ2-5 and V is TRBV7-2; D gene uncertain. V was pared by 5 bases and J by 4 bases, with 14 bases between. In germline, CDR1 is SGHTA, CDR2 FQGNSA. This CDR3 is 14 amino acids long. The CDR3 bases are TGTGCCAGCAGCCCCCTCGTAGTTGGAGAGACCCAGTACTTC. Protein sequence: CASSPLVVGETQYF.

This CDR3 is CASSKGGDARDSGEETQYF. Written as DNA, the CDR3 is TGTGCCAGCAGCAAAGGTGGGGACGCGAGAGATAGCGGGGAAGAGACCCAGTACTTC. This chain connects TRBV21-1 to TRBJ2-5; the table gives TRBD2 as D, unverified against the DNA. TRBV21-1 is annotated as a pseudogene. The CDR3 extends over 19 amino acids.

The V gene is TRBV19, the J gene TRBJ1-5; D is undetermined. CDR3 length: 13 amino acids. V lost 5 bases and J 5 bases, leaving 10 bases between the germline ends. Germline V gene data show CDR1 as LNHDA and CDR2 as SQIVND (reference sequence). The CDR3 protein is CASSGEMDQPQHF. The CDR3 nucleotides are TGTGCCAGTAGTGGGGAGATGGATCAGCCCCAGCATTTT.

This chain links TRBV28 with TRBJ2-2; maybe TRBD2 (5 bases). V lost 3 bases and J 5 bases, leaving 13 bases between the germline ends. Germline V lookup: CDR1 MDHEN, CDR2 SYDVKM. The CDR3 contains 15 residues. The CDR3 loop reads CASSFPRATTGELFF. For the CDR3, the DNA is TGTGCCAGCAGTTTCCCGCGGGCGACTACCGGGGAGCTGTTTTTT.

The V call is TRBV7-3, the J call TRBJ2-4, with 7 nucleotides matching TRBD2. The CDR3 covers 14 residues. Germline CDR1 reads SGHTA; CDR2 reads FQGTGA. CDR3 nucleotide sequence: TGTGCAACCGGGGAGGGATTATCCAAAAACATTCAGTACTTC. Protein product: CATGEGLSKNIQYF.